This T cell receptor beta chain was captured by sequencing in a study of memory CD4+ T cells and cytomegalovirus serostatus. General study points: Each of approximately 73 CMV-associated TCRbeta sequences occurred in one to five individuals.

The sort gate was single viable CD3+CD4+CD8-CD45RO+ cells for memory CD4+ T cells. Points on this clone: Its antigen remains unidentified.

The V gene's germline CDR1 is KGHSH and CDR2 LQKENI. V was clipped by 9 bases and J by 4 bases, with 11 bases between them. This CDR3 is 12 amino acids long. Original handling: After removing out-of-frame reads, under 2.5 million distinct TCRbeta sequences remained. Assay used: immunoSEQ multiplex PCR; TCRdb lists only in-frame clones, some missing. V and J calls and clone size are copied from that table; D and trimming were computed from the DNA. This table holds about 50,000 clones, approximately 78% found once. J is TRBJ2-3 and V is TRBV18; no reliable D call. The source material was memory CD4+ T cells from blood. The sequence derives from an adult in good health and CMV-seronegative. The CDR3 loop reads CARPFPADTQYF. The CDR3 coding sequence is TGTGCCAGGCCCTTTCCGGCAGATACGCAGTATTTT.